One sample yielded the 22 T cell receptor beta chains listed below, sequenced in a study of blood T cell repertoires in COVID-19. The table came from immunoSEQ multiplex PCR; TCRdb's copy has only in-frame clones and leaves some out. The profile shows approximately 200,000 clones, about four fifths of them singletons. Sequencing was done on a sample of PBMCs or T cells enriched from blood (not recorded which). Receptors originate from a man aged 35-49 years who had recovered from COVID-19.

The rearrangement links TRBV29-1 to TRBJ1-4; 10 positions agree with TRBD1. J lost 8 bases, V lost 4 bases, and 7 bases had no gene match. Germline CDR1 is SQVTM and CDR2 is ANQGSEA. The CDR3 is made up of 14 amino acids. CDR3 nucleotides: TGCAGCGTTGGGGGTCTGACAGGGGGCGAAAAACTGTTTTTT. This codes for CSVGGLTGGEKLFF.

The CDR3, as DNA: TGTGCCAGCTCACCCTCCCCTGGGACGGGAGATTCTGGAAACACCATATATTTT. As protein: CASSPSPGTGDSGNTIYF. J is TRBJ1-3 and V is TRBV18; possibly TRBD1 for D (5 bases). This CDR3 has 18 amino acids. CDR1 is KGHSH, CDR2 LQKENI, per germline. The germline V and J ends were trimmed by 3 bases and 1 base, with 19 bases remaining between them.

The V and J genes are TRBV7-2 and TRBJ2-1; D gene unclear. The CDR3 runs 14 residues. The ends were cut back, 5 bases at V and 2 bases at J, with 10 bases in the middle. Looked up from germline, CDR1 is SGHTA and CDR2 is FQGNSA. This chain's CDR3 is CASSAQTAYNEQFF. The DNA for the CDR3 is TGTGCCAGCAGCGCTCAGACTGCCTACAATGAGCAGTTCTTC.

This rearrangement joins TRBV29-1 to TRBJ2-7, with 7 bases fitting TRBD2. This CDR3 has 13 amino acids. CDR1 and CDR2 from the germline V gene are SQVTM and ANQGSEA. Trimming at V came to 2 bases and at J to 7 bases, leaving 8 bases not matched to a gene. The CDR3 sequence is CSVERSGGAEQYF. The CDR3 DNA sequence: TGCAGCGTTGAACGATCGGGAGGAGCAGAGCAGTACTTC.

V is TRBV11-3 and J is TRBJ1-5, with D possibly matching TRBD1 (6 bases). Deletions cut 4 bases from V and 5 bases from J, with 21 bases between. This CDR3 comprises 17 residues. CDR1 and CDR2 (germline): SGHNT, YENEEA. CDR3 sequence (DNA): TGTGCCAGCAGCTCCCGAGCCGGGGGGCTTATGTATCAGCCCCAGCATTTT. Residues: CASSSRAGGLMYQPQHF.

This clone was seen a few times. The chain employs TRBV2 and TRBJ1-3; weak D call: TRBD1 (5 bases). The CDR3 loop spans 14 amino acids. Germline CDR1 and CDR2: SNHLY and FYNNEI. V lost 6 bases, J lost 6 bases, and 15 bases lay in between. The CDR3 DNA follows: TGTGCCAGCAGGGTGGACATCTTAGCAAACACCATATATTTT. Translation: CASRVDILANTIYF.

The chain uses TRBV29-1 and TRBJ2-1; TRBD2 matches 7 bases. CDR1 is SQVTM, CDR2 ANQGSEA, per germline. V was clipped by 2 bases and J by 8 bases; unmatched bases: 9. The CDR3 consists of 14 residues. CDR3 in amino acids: CSVESPIGGDEQFF. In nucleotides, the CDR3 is TGCAGCGTTGAAAGCCCCATTGGGGGGGATGAGCAGTTCTTC.

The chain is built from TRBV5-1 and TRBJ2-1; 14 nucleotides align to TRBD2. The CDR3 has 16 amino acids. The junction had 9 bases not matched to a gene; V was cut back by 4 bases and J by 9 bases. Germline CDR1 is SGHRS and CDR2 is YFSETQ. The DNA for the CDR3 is TGCGCCAGCAGCCCTACGGGACTAGCGGGAGCCGGTGAGCAGTTCTTC. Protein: CASSPTGLAGAGEQFF.

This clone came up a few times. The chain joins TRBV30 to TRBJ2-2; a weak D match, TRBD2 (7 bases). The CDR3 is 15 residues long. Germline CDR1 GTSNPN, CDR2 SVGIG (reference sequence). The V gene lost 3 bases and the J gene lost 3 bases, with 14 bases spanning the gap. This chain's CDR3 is CAWRGGGRDTGELFF. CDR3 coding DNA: TGTGCCTGGAGGGGAGGGGGGCGCGACACCGGGGAGCTGTTTTTT.

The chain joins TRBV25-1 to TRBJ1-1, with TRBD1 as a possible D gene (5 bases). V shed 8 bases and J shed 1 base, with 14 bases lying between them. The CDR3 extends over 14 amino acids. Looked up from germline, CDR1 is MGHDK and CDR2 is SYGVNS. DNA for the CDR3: TGTGCCAGCGGCCGGGGGGTGGCGAACACTGAAGCTTTCTTT. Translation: CASGRGVANTEAFF.

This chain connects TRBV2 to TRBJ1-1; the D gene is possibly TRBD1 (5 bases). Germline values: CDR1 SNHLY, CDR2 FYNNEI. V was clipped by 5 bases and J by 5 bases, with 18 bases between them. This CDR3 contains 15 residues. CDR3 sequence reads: CASSFLRGAGTEAFF. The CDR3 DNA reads TGTGCCAGCAGTTTTTTGCGGGGCGCGGGGACTGAAGCTTTCTTT.

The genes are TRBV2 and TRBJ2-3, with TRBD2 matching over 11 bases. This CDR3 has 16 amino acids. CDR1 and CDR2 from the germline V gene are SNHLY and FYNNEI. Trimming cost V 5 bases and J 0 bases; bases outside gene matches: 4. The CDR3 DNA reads TGTGCCAGCAGTTTGGGACTAGCGGCTAGCACAGATACGCAGTATTTT. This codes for CASSLGLAASTDTQYF.

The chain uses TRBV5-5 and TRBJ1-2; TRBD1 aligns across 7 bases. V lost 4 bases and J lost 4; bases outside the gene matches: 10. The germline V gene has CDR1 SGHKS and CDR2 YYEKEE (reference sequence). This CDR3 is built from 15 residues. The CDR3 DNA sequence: TGTGCCAGCAGCATATTGACAGGGCAACCCTATGGCTACACCTTC. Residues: CASSILTGQPYGYTF.

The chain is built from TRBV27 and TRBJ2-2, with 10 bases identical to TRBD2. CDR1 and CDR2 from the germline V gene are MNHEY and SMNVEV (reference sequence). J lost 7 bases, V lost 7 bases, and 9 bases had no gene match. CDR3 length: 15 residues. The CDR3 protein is CASTLGASGSGELFF. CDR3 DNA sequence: TGTGCCAGCACCCTGGGGGCTAGCGGGAGCGGGGAGCTGTTTTTT.

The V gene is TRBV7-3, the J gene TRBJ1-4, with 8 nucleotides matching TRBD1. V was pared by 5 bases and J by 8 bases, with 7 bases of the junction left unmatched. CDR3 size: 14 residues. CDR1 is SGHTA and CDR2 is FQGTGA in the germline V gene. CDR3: CASSPGQGGEKLFF. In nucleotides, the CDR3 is TGTGCCAGCAGCCCTGGACAGGGTGGCGAAAAACTGTTTTTT. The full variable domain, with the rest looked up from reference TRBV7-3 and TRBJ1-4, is GAGVSQTPSNKVTEKGKYVELRCDPISGHTALYWYRQSLGQGPEFLIYFQGTGAADDSGLPNDRFFAVRPEGSVSTLKIQRTERGDSAVYLCASSPGQGGEKLFFGSGTQLSVL.

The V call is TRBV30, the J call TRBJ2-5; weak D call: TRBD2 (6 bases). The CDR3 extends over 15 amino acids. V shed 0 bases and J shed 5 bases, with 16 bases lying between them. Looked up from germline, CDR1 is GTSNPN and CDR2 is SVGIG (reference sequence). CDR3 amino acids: CAWSVRRGGRETQYF. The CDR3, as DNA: TGTGCCTGGAGTGTAAGGAGGGGCGGAAGGGAGACCCAGTACTTC.

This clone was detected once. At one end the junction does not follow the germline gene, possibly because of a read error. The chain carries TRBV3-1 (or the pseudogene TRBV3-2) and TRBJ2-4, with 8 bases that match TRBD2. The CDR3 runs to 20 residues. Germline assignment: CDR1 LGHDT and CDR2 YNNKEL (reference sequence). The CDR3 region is CASSQGGTRLIRSAKNIQYF. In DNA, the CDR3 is TGTGCCAGCAGTCAAGGCGGGACTAGGCTGATCCGGTCAGCCAAAAACATTCAGTACTTC.

CDR3 sequence reads: CASSLFRTDTQYF. CDR3 bases: TGTGCCAGCAGCTTATTCAGGACAGATACGCAGTATTTT. The chain combines TRBV7-8 with TRBJ2-3; D remains ambiguous. The CDR3 length is 13 residues. Per germline, CDR1 SGHVS and CDR2 FQNEAQ. V lost 2 bases, J lost 3 bases, and 6 bases lay in between.

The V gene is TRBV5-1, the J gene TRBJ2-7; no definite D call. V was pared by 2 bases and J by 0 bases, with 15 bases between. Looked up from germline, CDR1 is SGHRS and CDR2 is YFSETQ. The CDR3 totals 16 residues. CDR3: CASSFGPETLSYEQYF. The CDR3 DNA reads TGCGCCAGCAGCTTTGGGCCAGAGACCCTCTCCTACGAGCAGTACTTC.

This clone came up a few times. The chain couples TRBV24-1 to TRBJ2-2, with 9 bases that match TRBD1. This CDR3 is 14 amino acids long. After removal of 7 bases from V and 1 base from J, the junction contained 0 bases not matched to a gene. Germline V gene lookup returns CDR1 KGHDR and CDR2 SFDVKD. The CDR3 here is CATRGQGNTGELFF. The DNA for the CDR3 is TGTGCCACCAGGGGACAGGGGAACACCGGGGAGCTGTTTTTT.

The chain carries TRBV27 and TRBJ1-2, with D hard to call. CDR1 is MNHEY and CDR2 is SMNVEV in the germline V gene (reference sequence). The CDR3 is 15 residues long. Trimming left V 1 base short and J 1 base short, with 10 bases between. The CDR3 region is CASSLFGRVNYGYTF. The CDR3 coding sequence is TGTGCCAGCAGTTTATTCGGGCGGGTTAACTATGGCTACACCTTC.

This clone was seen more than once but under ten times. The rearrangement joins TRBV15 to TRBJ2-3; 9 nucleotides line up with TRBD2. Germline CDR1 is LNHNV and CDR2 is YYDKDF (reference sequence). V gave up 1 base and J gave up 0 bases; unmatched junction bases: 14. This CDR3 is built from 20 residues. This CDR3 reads CATSRGEREAWILSTDTQYF. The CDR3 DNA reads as TGTGCCACCAGCAGAGGGGAGCGGGAGGCCTGGATACTTAGCACAGATACGCAGTATTTT.